The 14 T cell receptor beta chains listed next were all sequenced from one sample in a study of blood T cells in healthy people across ages. Primed by a sample-barcoded 5' primer and a J-beta primer mix, a second PCR proceeded for about 7 to 12 cycles. TCRdb recomputed calls from the 5' RACE reads with MiXCR, one row per CDR3 protein. This sample has 750,000 to 950,000 distinct CDR3 sequences, with about 48% found just once. The material sequenced was blood. The receptors come from a man aged 80 or over in good health.

V and J are TRBV5-1 and TRBJ2-5; 11 nucleotides line up with TRBD2. The J call may be faulty, since TRBJ2-7 better matches the DNA end. The CDR3 runs 14 residues. Germline V gene data show CDR1 as SGHRS and CDR2 as YFSETQ. The CDR3 DNA is TGCGCCAGCAGCGTCACTAGCGGGGGTTACGAGCAGTACTTC. Residues: CASSVTSGGYEQYF.

The CDR3 reads CASSPSGGTRYNEQFF. In DNA, the CDR3 is TGTGCCAGCAGCCCGAGTGGTGGGACAAGGTACAATGAGCAGTTCTTC. The chain employs TRBV21-1 and TRBJ2-1; TRBD1, as called in the table, went unchecked against the DNA. TRBV21-1 is reported as a pseudogene. The CDR3 contains 16 residues.

The chain uses TRBV12-3 or TRBV12-4 and TRBJ2-7; D remains unclear. The CDR3 consists of 12 residues. With 5 bases removed from V and 6 bases from J, the gap between germline ends came to 11 bases. CDR3 loop: CASSSNLGEQYF. The CDR3 region has the DNA TGTGCCAGCAGTAGTAATCTCGGCGAGCAGTACTTC.

The chain joins TRBV28 to TRBJ1-5; a possible D gene is TRBD1 (5 bases). Germline V gives CDR1 MDHEN, CDR2 SYDVKM. V was trimmed by 6 bases and J by 7 bases, leaving 16 bases between them. This CDR3 comprises 14 residues. Here the CDR3 reads CASSPVGGRQPQHF. The CDR3 coding sequence is TGTGCCAGCAGCCCCGTCGGGGGAAGACAGCCCCAGCATTTT. The variable domain in full, completed from reference TRBV28 and TRBJ1-5, reads DVKVTQSSRYLVKRTGEKVFLECVQDMDHENMFWYRQDPGLGLRLIYFSYDVKMKEKGDIPEGYSVSREKKERFSLILESASTNQTSMYLCASSPVGGRQPQHFGDGTRLSIL.

The chain couples TRBV6-5 to TRBJ2-5; 9 positions agree with TRBD1. Germline values: CDR1 MNHEY, CDR2 SVGAGI. The V segment lost 6 bases and the J segment 5 bases; nucleotides outside the gene matches: 7. The CDR3 is 14 residues long. CDR3 sequence (DNA): TGTGCCAGCAGAAGGGACAGGGTCTTGGAGACCCAGTACTTC. Translating gives CASRRDRVLETQYF.

The V gene is TRBV20-1, the J gene TRBJ2-1; the D is unclear. V lost 5 bases and J 4 bases, leaving 6 bases between the germline ends. The CDR3 spans 11 residues. Germline CDR1 reads DFQATT; CDR2 reads SNEGSKA (reference sequence). CDR3: CSAGEYNEQFF. CDR3 sequence (DNA): TGCAGTGCTGGGGAATACAATGAGCAGTTCTTC.

The J gene is TRBJ2-7, the V gene TRBV30; 8 bases agree with TRBD1. Germline lookup yields CDR1 GTSNPN and CDR2 SVGIG (reference sequence). Trimming took 5 bases from V and 1 from J; bases not matched to a gene: 4. The CDR3 contains 13 residues. CDR3 protein: CAWDRGKSYEQYF. CDR3 sequence (DNA): TGTGCCTGGGACAGGGGCAAATCCTACGAGCAGTACTTC.

The rearrangement joins TRBV10-1 to TRBJ1-1, with D unresolved. CDR1 is WNHNN, CDR2 SYGVQD, per germline (reference sequence). The CDR3 runs to 13 residues. Between the trimmed V and J ends, which lost 6 bases and 1 base, there was a span of 9 bases. The CDR3 loop is CASSSTRNTEAFF. The CDR3 coding sequence is TGCGCCAGCAGCAGTACAAGGAACACTGAAGCTTTCTTT.

The genes are TRBV5-1 and TRBJ1-4; unclear D gene. With 7 bases removed from V and 5 bases from J, the gap between germline ends came to 21 bases. Germline assignment: CDR1 SGHRS and CDR2 YFSETQ. The CDR3 consists of 16 residues. The CDR3, as DNA: TGCGCCAGCTGCTCCCGTGGACGTGAAGGAAATGAAAAACTGTTTTTT. Its translation: CASCSRGREGNEKLFF. The variable domain in full, completed from reference TRBV5-1 and TRBJ1-4, reads KAGVTQTPRYLIKTRGQQVTLSCSPISGHRSVSWYQQTPGQGLQFLFEYFSETQRNKGNFPGRFSGRQFSNSRSEMNVSTLELGDSALYLCASCSRGREGNEKLFFGSGTQLSVL.

This chain uses TRBV24-1 with TRBJ2-7; D is unclear. CDR1 is KGHDR and CDR2 is SFDVKD in the germline V gene. V was trimmed by 12 bases and J by 3 bases, leaving 20 bases between them. This CDR3 spans 14 amino acids. The CDR3 protein is CAPTTGRLGYEQYF. The CDR3 nucleotides read TGTGCCCCCACGACGGGTCGTTTGGGCTACGAGCAGTACTTC.

The chain has TRBV28 and TRBJ2-7, with D tentatively TRBD1 or TRBD2 (5 bases each). Germline assignment: CDR1 MDHEN and CDR2 SYDVKM. Deletions cut 6 bases from V and 2 bases from J, with 14 bases between. The CDR3 covers 14 residues. CDR3 in amino acids: CASSPGTATYEQYF. As DNA, the CDR3 is TGTGCCAGCAGCCCCGGGACGGCAACCTACGAGCAGTACTTC.

The chain couples TRBV6-4 to TRBJ1-1, with no clear D. CDR3 length: 14 amino acids. V was pared by 0 bases and J by 5 bases, with 10 bases between. Germline loops: CDR1 MRHNA, CDR2 SNTAGT. CDR3 nucleotide sequence: TGTGCCAGCAGTGACTCGTCAGTAGGGACTGAAGCTTTCTTT. Encoded protein: CASSDSSVGTEAFF.

V is TRBV6-2 or TRBV6-3 and J is TRBJ1-1, with a possible D match to TRBD1 (5 bases). V lost 6 bases to trimming and J lost 4 bases, with 15 bases between them. In germline, CDR1 is MNHEY, CDR2 SVGEGT. The length of the CDR3 is 14 residues. CDR3 bases: TGTGCCAGCAGACGGGACGTCTGGTTCACTGAAGCTTTCTTT. Translation: CASRRDVWFTEAFF.

The gene calls are TRBV11-2 and TRBJ2-5; tentatively, D is TRBD2 (5 bases). CDR1 and CDR2 (germline): SGHAT, FQNNGV. The CDR3 has 13 residues. V lost 4 bases to trimming and J lost 11 bases, with 17 bases between them. The CDR3 protein is CASSYRQLWEQYF. CDR3 coding DNA: TGTGCCAGCAGCTACCGTCAATTGTGGGAGCAGTACTTC. The complete variable domain, with remaining parts taken from reference TRBV11-2 and TRBJ2-5, reads EAGVAQSPRYKIIEKRQSVAFWCNPISGHATLYWYQQILGQGPKLLIQFQNNGVVDDSQLPKDRFSAERLKGVDSTLKIQPAKLEDSAVYLCASSYRQLWEQYFGPGTRLLVL.